Below, 10 T cell receptor beta chains from the same sample are listed, as sequenced in a study of PD-1 blockade in classical Hodgkin lymphoma. Profiling relied on immunoSEQ multiplex PCR, and the TCRdb table lists in-frame clones only, not all of them. Seen here are under 45,000 clones, 55% to 80% observed once, and the top ten hold 3.1%. Described time point: cycle 4 day 1 (C4D1), after about 6 weeks of nivolumab. Relapse was seen in all patients after autologous stem cell transplantation, and brentuximab vedotin exposure was variable. The input for sequencing was peripheral blood mononuclear cells (PBMCs), taken before the fourth cycle of nivolumab. The origin of the receptors is a human donor with classical Hodgkin lymphoma.

The V call is TRBV7-2, the J call TRBJ2-1; possible D gene TRBD1, 6 bases. CDR1 and CDR2 (germline): SGHTA, FQGNSA. There are 14 residues in the CDR3. V gave up 7 bases and J gave up 6 bases, with 16 bases separating them. The CDR3 spells CASILRTVGNEQFF. The CDR3 nucleotides read TGTGCCAGCATTCTACGGACAGTGGGCAATGAGCAGTTCTTC. The complete variable domain, with remaining parts taken from reference TRBV7-2 and TRBJ2-1, reads GAGVSQSPSNKVTEKGKDVELRCDPISGHTALYWYRQSLGQGLEFLIYFQGNSAPDKSGLPSDRFSAERTGGSVSTLTIQRTQQEDSAVYLCASILRTVGNEQFFGPGTRLTVL.

The chain recombines TRBV28 with TRBJ1-5, with TRBD1 matching over 7 bases. The germline V gene encodes CDR1 MDHEN and CDR2 SYDVKM. This CDR3 is 14 amino acids long. Losses at the gene ends were 7 bases for V and 1 base for J; bases not matched to a gene: 4. This CDR3 reads CASTRGLSNQPQHF. In DNA, the CDR3 is TGTGCCAGCACGAGGGGGCTGAGCAATCAGCCCCAGCATTTT.

The chain carries TRBV6-5 and TRBJ2-7, with no clear D. This CDR3 is built from 15 residues. Looked up from germline, CDR1 is MNHEY and CDR2 is SVGAGI. The V and J ends lost 6 bases and 0 bases respectively, with 15 bases between them. The CDR3 DNA reads as TGTGCCAGCAGCTCCCCCTACAAAAGCTCCTACGAGCAGTACTTC. This codes for CASSSPYKSSYEQYF.

Many counts were recorded for this clone. The CDR3 DNA follows: TGTGCCAGCAGTTATAAGGACAGCTATAATTCACCCCTCCACTTT. Protein: CASSYKDSYNSPLHF. The genes are TRBV6-5 and TRBJ1-6, with a tentative D call TRBD1 (6 bases). The CDR3 spans 15 residues. Trimming removed 3 bases at V and 3 bases at J, with 9 bases between. CDR1 is MNHEY, CDR2 SVGAGI, per germline.

This chain joins TRBV6-5 and TRBJ2-5; 8 nucleotides align to TRBD2. J lost 4 bases, V lost 6 bases, and 4 bases had no gene match. CDR1 and CDR2 (germline): MNHEY, SVGAGI. CDR3 length equals 13 residues. The CDR3 is CASSRSGGETQYF. The CDR3 DNA reads TGTGCCAGCAGCAGGAGCGGGGGAGAGACCCAGTACTTC.

J is TRBJ2-2 and V is TRBV12-5; 9 bases align to TRBD2. V was clipped by 0 bases and J by 3 bases; unmatched bases: 8. The CDR3 has 18 residues. Germline V gives CDR1 LGHNT, CDR2 FRNRAP. Written as DNA, the CDR3 is TGTGCTAGTGGTTTGGTACGGGGCGGGAGGGCCGACACCGGGGAGCTGTTTTTT. Translation gives CASGLVRGGRADTGELFF.

The chain joins TRBV28 to TRBJ2-7; the match to TRBD1 covers 8 bases. Germline values: CDR1 MDHEN, CDR2 SYDVKM. V lost 6 bases and J lost 5; bases outside the gene matches: 12. The CDR3 loop spans 15 amino acids. The CDR3 sequence: CASSPSYRGSHEQYF. CDR3 sequence (DNA): TGTGCCAGCAGCCCTTCCTACAGGGGGAGTCACGAGCAGTACTTC.

This clone was observed a handful of times. The V gene is TRBV5-4, the J gene TRBJ2-5; 11 nucleotides agree with TRBD2. V shed 4 bases and J 5 bases; nucleotides not matched to a gene: 1. The CDR3 has 13 residues. Per the germline V gene, CDR1 is SGHNT and CDR2 is YYREEE (reference sequence). The CDR3 DNA sequence: TGTGCCAGCAGCATAGCGGGGGGGGAGACCCAGTACTTC. It translates to CASSIAGGETQYF.

J is TRBJ2-5 and V is TRBV11-2; D may be TRBD2 (6 bases). Germline assignment: CDR1 SGHAT and CDR2 FQNNGV. The germline V and J ends were trimmed by 8 bases and 3 bases, with 16 bases remaining between them. This CDR3 region has 14 residues. CDR3: CASLPLGGEETQYF. Written as DNA, the CDR3 is TGTGCCAGCCTCCCACTCGGAGGGGAAGAGACCCAGTACTTC.

This clone has a handful of counts. The rearrangement uses TRBV11-3 and TRBJ1-5; TRBD1 matches at 7 bases. CDR3 length equals 15 residues. Per germline, CDR1 SGHNT and CDR2 YENEEA. The junction had 11 bases not matched to a gene; V was cut back by 6 bases and J by 6 bases. This CDR3 is CASRTQGVATQPQHF. The CDR3 coding sequence is TGTGCCAGCAGGACCCAGGGGGTGGCCACTCAGCCCCAGCATTTT.